What follows are 3 T cell receptor beta chains derived from one specimen sequenced in a study of graft-versus-host responses after intestinal transplantation. These receptors' antigens are unknown. The method was immunoSEQ multiplex PCR; TCRdb's version includes in-frame clones alone and lacks a portion of them. The table has tens of thousands of clones, 85% to 95% seen once; the top ten hold 0.15% to 0.2%. The sample was unstimulated CD4+ T cells sorted from spleen or lymph node cells, taken before transplant. All receptors come from a human donor who was the organ donor for an intestinal transplant.

The chain recombines TRBV5-5 with TRBJ1-3; D remains unclear. The length of the CDR3 is 15 residues. The V and J ends lost 0 bases and 5 bases respectively, with 12 bases between them. CDR1 and CDR2 (germline): SGHKS, YYEKEE (reference sequence). CDR3 DNA: TGTGCCAGCAGCTTGGGAGGGATGCCGCGAAACACCATATATTTT. Translating it yields CASSLGGMPRNTIYF.

The chain combines TRBV30 with TRBJ2-3; 9 nucleotides line up with TRBD2. The trim removed 8 bases at V and 0 bases at J, leaving 12 bases unmatched. Germline assignment: CDR1 GTSNPN and CDR2 SVGIG (reference sequence). The CDR3 contains 16 residues. CDR3 protein: CAQTMLAGISTDTQYF. In DNA, the CDR3 is TGTGCCCAGACGATGCTAGCGGGGATTAGCACAGATACGCAGTATTTT. Drawing the rest from reference TRBV30 and TRBJ2-3, the complete variable domain is SQTIHQWPATLVQPVGSPLSLECTVEGTSNPNLYWYRQAAGRGLQLLFYSVGIGQISSEVPQNLSASRPQDRQFILSSKKLLLSDSGFYLCAQTMLAGISTDTQYFGPGTRLTVL.

The chain couples TRBV28 to TRBJ1-2; 7 bases are shared with TRBD1. V was clipped by 7 bases and J by 5 bases; unmatched bases: 16. This CDR3 spans 16 amino acids. Germline V lookup: CDR1 MDHEN, CDR2 SYDVKM. The CDR3 DNA reads as TGTGCCAGCACCATTATCGAGGGGGCAGGGAGGTATGGCTACACCTTC. Translation gives CASTIIEGAGRYGYTF.